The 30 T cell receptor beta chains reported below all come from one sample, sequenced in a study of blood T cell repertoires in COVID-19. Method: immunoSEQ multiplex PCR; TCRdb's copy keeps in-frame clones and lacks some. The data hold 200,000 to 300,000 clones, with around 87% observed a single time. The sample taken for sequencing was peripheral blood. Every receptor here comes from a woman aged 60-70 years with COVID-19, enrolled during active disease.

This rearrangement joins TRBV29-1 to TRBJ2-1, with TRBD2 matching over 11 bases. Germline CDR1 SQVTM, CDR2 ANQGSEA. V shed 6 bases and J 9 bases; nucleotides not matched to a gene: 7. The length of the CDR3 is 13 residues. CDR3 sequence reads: CSVTGTSGGEQFF. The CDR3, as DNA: TGCAGCGTAACCGGGACTAGCGGCGGTGAGCAGTTCTTC.

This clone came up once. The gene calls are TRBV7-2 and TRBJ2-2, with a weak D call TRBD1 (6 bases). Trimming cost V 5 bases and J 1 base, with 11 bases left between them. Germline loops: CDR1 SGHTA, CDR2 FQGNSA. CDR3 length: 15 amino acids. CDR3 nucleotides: TGTGCCAGCAGCAGAGACAGGCGGAACACCGGGGAGCTGTTTTTT. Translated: CASSRDRRNTGELFF.

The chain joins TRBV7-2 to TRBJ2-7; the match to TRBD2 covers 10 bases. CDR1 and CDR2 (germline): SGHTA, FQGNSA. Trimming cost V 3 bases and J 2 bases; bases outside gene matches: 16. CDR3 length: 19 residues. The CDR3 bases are TGTGCCAGCAGCTTTTTAACCGGGACTAGCGCTAATTTCGCCTACGAGCAGTACTTC. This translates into CASSFLTGTSANFAYEQYF.

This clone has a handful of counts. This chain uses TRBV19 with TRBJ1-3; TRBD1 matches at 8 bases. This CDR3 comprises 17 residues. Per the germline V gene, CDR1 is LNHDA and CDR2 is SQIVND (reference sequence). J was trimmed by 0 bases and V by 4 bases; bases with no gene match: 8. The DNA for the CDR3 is TGTGCCAGTAGTAACAGGGGGACCTCCGTCTCTGGAAACACCATATATTTT. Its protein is CASSNRGTSVSGNTIYF.

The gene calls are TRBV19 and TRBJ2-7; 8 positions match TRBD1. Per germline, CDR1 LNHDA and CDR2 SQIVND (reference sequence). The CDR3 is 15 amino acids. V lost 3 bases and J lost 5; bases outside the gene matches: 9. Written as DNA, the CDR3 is TGTGCCAGTAGTATGATAATCGGACAGGGAAACGAGCAGTACTTC. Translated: CASSMIIGQGNEQYF.

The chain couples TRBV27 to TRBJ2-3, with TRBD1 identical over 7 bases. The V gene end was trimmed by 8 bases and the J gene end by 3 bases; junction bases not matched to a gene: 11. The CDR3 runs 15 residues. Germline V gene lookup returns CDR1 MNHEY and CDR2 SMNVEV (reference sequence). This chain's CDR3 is CASYPTGRGTDTQYF. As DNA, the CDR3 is TGTGCCAGCTATCCTACGGGCAGGGGGACAGATACGCAGTATTTT.

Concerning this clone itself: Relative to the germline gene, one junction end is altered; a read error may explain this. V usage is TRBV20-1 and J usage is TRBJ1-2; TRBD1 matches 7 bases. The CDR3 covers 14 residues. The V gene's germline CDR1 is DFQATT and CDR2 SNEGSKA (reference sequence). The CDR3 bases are TGCAGTGCTAGTGTGACAGGGAGGTACTACGGCTACACCTTC. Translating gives CSASVTGRYYGYTF.

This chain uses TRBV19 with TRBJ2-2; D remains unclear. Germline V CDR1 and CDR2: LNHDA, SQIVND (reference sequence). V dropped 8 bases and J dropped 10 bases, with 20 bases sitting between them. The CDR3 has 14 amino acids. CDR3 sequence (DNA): TGTGCCAGTGGCGGCCAGCACGTTGTTTCGGAGCTGTTTTTT. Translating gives CASGGQHVVSELFF.

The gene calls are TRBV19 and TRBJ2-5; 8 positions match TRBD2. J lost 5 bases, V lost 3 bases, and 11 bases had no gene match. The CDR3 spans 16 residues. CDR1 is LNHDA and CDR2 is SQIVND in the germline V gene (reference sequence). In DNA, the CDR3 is TGTGCCAGTAGTATCCCCGGGACTAGGGGCATTGAGACCCAGTACTTC. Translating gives CASSIPGTRGIETQYF.

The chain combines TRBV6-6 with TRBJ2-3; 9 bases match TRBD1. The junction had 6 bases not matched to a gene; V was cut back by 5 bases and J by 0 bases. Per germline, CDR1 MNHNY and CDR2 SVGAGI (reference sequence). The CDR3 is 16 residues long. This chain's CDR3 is CASSIGTGHSTDTQYF. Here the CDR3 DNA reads TGTGCCAGCAGTATTGGGACAGGGCATAGCACAGATACGCAGTATTTT.

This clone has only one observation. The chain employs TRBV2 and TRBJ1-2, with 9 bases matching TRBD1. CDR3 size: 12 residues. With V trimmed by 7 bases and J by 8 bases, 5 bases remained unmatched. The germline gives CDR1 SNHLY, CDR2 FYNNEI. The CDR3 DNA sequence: TGTGCCAGCACCGGGGACAGGGTGGGCTACACCTTC. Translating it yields CASTGDRVGYTF.

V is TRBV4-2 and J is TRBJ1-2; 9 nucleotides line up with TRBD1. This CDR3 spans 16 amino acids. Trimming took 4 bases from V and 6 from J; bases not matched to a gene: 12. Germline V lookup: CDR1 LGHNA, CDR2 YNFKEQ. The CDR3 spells CASSPGQGVQAHGYTF. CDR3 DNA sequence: TGTGCCAGCAGCCCGGGACAGGGAGTTCAGGCTCATGGCTACACCTTC.

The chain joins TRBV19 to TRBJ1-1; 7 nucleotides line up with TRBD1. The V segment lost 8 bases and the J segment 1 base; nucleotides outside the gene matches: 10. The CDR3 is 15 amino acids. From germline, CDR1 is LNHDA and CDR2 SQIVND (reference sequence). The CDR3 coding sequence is TGTGCCAGTGTCAGGACAGGAGGATCGAACACTGAAGCTTTCTTT. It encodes CASVRTGGSNTEAFF.

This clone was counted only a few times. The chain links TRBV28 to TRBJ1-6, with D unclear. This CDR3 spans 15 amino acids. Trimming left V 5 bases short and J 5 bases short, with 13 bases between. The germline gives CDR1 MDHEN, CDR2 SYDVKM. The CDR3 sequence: CASSPTGRNNSPLHF. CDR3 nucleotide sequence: TGTGCCAGCAGTCCTACCGGGAGGAATAATTCACCCCTCCACTTT.

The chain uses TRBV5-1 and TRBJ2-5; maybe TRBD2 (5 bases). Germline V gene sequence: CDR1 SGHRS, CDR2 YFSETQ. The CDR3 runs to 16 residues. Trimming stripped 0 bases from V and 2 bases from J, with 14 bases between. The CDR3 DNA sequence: TGCGCCAGCAGCTTGGGAGGGAATGTAATTCAAGAGACCCAGTACTTC. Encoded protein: CASSLGGNVIQETQYF.

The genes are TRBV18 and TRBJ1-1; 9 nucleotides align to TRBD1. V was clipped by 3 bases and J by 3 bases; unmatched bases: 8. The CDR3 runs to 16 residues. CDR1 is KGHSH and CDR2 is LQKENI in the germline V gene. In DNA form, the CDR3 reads TGTGCCAGCTCACCGACAATAGACAGGGGGGACACTGAAGCTTTCTTT. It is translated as CASSPTIDRGDTEAFF.

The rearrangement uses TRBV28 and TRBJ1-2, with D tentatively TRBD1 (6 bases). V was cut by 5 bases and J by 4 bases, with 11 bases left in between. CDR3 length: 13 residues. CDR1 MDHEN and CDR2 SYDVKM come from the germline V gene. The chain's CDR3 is CASSEIQGYGYTF. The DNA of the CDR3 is TGTGCCAGCAGTGAAATACAGGGCTATGGCTACACCTTC.

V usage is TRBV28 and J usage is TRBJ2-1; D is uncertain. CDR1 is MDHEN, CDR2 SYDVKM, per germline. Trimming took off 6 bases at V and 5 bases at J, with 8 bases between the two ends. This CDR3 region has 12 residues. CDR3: CASRLNHNEQFF. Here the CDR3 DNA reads TGTGCCAGCAGGCTAAATCACAATGAGCAGTTCTTC.

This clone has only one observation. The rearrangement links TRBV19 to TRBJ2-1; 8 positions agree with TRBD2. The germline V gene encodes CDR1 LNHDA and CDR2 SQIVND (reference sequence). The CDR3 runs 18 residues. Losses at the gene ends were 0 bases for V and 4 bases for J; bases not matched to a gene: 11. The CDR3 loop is CASSIERLSSGTYNEQFF. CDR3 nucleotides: TGTGCCAGTAGTATAGAGCGATTGAGTAGCGGGACATACAATGAGCAGTTCTTC.

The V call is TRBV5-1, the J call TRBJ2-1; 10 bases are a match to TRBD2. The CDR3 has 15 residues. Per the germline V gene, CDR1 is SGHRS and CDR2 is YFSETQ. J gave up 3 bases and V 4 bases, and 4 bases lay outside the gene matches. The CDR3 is CASSTSGGDYNEQFF. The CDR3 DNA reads TGCGCCAGCAGCACCAGCGGGGGGGACTACAATGAGCAGTTCTTC.

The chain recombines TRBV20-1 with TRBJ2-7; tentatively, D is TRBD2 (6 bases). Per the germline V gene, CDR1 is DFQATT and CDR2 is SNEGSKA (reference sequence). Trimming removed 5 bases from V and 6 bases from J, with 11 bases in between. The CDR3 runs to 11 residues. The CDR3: CSAPAGSEQYF. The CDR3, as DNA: TGCAGTGCTCCCGCCGGGAGCGAGCAGTACTTC.

CDR3 nucleotides: TGTGCCAGCAGCTTAGGTTTGCGGGAGGCAGCCTGGGATGAGCAGTTCTTC. This gives the protein CASSLGLREAAWDEQFF. The chain uses TRBV11-2 and TRBJ2-1; 8 bases agree with TRBD2. The CDR3 totals 17 residues. J lost 8 bases, V lost 1 base, and 13 bases had no gene match. CDR1 SGHAT and CDR2 FQNNGV come from the germline V gene. The whole variable domain, filled in from reference TRBV11-2 and TRBJ2-1, reads EAGVAQSPRYKIIEKRQSVAFWCNPISGHATLYWYQQILGQGPKLLIQFQNNGVVDDSQLPKDRFSAERLKGVDSTLKIQPAKLEDSAVYLCASSLGLREAAWDEQFFGPGTRLTVL.

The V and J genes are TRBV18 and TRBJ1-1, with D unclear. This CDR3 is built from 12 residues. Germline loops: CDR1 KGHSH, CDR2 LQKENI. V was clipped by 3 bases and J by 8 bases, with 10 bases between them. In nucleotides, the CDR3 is TGTGCCAGCTCACCTTCTGAGAGAGAAGCTTTCTTT. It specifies CASSPSEREAFF.

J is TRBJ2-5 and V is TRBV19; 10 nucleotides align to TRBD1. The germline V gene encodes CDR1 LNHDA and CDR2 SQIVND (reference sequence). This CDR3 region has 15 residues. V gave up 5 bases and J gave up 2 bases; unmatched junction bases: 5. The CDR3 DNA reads TGTGCCAGTAGTCCACGGACAGGGGGTCAAGAGACCCAGTACTTC. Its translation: CASSPRTGGQETQYF. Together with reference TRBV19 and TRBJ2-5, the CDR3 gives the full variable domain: DGGITQSPKYLFRKEGQNVTLSCEQNLNHDAMYWYRQDPGQGLRLIYYSQIVNDFQKGDIAEGYSVSREKKESFPLTVTSAQKNPTAFYLCASSPRTGGQETQYFGPGTRLLVL.

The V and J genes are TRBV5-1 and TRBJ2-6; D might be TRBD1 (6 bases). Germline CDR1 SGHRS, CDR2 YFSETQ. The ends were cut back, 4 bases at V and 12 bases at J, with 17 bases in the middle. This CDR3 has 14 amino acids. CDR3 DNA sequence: TGCGCCAGCAGCGAGGGGACAATACCAAGCGTCCTGACTTTC. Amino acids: CASSEGTIPSVLTF. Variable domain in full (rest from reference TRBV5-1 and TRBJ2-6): KAGVTQTPRYLIKTRGQQVTLSCSPISGHRSVSWYQQTPGQGLQFLFEYFSETQRNKGNFPGRFSGRQFSNSRSEMNVSTLELGDSALYLCASSEGTIPSVLTFGAGSRLTVL.

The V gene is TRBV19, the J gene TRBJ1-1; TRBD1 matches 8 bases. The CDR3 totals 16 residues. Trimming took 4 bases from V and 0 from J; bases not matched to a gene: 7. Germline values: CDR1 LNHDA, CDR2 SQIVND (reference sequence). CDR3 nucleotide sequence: TGTGCCAGTAGTAAACGGACGGGACAGGTGAACACTGAAGCTTTCTTT. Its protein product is CASSKRTGQVNTEAFF.

The CDR3 nucleotides read TGTGCCAGCAGAGGACCGGGACAGAACACAGATACGCAGTATTTT. Residues: CASRGPGQNTDTQYF. This chain links TRBV9 with TRBJ2-3; 7 positions match TRBD1. This CDR3 has 15 residues. Germline CDR1 and CDR2: SGDLS and YYNGEE. With 5 bases clipped from V and 2 bases from J, the junction kept 8 bases outside the gene matches.

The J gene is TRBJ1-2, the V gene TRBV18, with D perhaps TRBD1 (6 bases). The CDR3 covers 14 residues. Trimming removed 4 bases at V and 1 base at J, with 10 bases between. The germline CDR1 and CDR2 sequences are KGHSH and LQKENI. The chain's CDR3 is CASSLDRFNYGYTF. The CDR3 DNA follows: TGTGCCAGCTCACTAGACAGGTTTAACTATGGCTACACCTTC.

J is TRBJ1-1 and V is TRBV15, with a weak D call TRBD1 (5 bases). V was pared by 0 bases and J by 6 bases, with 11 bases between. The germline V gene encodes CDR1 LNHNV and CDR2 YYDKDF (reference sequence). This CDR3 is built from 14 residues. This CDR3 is CATSRDRGGSEAFF. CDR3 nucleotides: TGTGCCACCAGCAGAGATCGCGGGGGTTCTGAAGCTTTCTTT.

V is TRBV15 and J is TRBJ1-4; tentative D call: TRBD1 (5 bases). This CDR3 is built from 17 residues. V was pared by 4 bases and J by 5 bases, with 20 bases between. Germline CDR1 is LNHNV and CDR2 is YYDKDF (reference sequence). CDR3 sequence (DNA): TGTGCCACCAGCACCCCACAGATGACAGTAAGAAATGAAAAACTGTTTTTT. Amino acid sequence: CATSTPQMTVRNEKLFF.